This TCR beta chain was recorded in a study of blood T cell repertoires in COVID-19. Turning to the study itself: Donors in the United States, Italy and Spain gave samples during acute or convalescent COVID-19. PBMCs, B-cell-depleted T cells, or T cells were the source of the cDNA or gDNA that made up the material.

Germline CDR1 is MGHRA and CDR2 is YSYEKL. V lost 6 bases, J lost 6 bases, and 14 bases stayed unmatched. This CDR3 comprises 18 residues. This clone was observed once. The repertoire was sequenced with immunoSEQ multiplex PCR; TCRdb's copy has only in-frame clones and lacks some. The data hold 250,000 to 350,000 clones, with approximately 91% observed a single time. This TCR derives from a woman between 25 and 40 years old with COVID-19, enrolled during active disease. The sequencing sample was made of peripheral blood. The V gene is TRBV4-1, the J gene TRBJ2-1; 13 bases fit TRBD2. This CDR3 is CASSWTSGRAQAFNEQFF. CDR3 DNA: TGCGCCAGCAGTTGGACTAGCGGGAGAGCCCAAGCCTTCAATGAGCAGTTCTTC.